This section outlines one TCR beta chain sequence together with its context. Its antigen is unidentified. These data are taken from a study of cytomegalovirus exposure and HLA in healthy donors. General study points: TCR beta sequences reportedly predicted most subjects' HLA-A and HLA-B alleles accurately. It was reported in a later analysis that an Asian-associated ancestry cluster showed fewer N-insertions than the approximately 700-donor mean.

PCR primers comprised 60 Vbeta and 13 Jbeta primers. Profiling relied on immunoSEQ multiplex PCR, and the TCRdb table lists in-frame clones only, not all of them. The sample includes fewer than 150,000 clones, around three quarters of them seen just once. The TCR sequence derives from a man aged 45 to 65 in good health and CMV-seropositive. Sequencing was done on a sample of PBMCs.

The DNA of the CDR3 is TGTGCCAGCAGTGAAAGGTTGGCGGTAGGTGAGCAGTTCTTC. Amino acid sequence: CASSERLAVGEQFF. The V gene is TRBV6-1, the J gene TRBJ2-1; D gene unclear. The CDR3 is 14 amino acids. Trimming left V 2 bases short and J 9 bases short, with 14 bases between. Germline values: CDR1 MNHNS, CDR2 SASEGT.